This T cell receptor (beta chain) was captured by sequencing in a study of T cells in Graves' hyperthyroidism and ophthalmopathy. Study-wide findings and caveats: It was a median roughly 6.5 months before onset that the model predicted ophthalmopathy.

Patients were excluded because of uncontrolled infection, other autoimmune disease, pregnancy or lactation. Used for diagnoses were clinical symptoms, serum thyroxine and TRAb, thyroid ultrasound and orbital computed tomography. In its sample, this clonotype was seen many times. Its antigen remains unidentified. TCR beta CDR3 regions were amplified from RNA. Carried out on the TCR CDR3, a first-round RT-PCR used the HTBI primer set. TCRdb recomputed calls from the multiplex PCR reads with MiXCR, one row per CDR3 protein. The sample yields approximately 200,000 distinct CDR3 sequences, about 17% seen once. Germline V lookup: CDR1 MDHEN, CDR2 SYDVKM. The V end lost 5 bases, the J end lost 4 bases, and 10 bases lay between the germline ends. The CDR3 is 13 residues long.

Material for sequencing was blood. This TCR derives from a man aged 40-49 years with Graves' hyperthyroidism. The rearrangement links TRBV28 to TRBJ2-3; D not resolved. CDR3 region: CASSLKPPDTQYF. The CDR3 DNA sequence: TGTGCCAGCAGTCTCAAACCCCCAGATACGCAGTATTTT.